The 4 T cell receptor beta chains listed next were all sequenced from one sample in a study of T cells in Graves' hyperthyroidism and ophthalmopathy. Researchers amplified the TCR beta CDR3 regions from RNA transcripts. HTBI primers were used for first-round RT-PCR of the TCR CDR3. In TCRdb, the multiplex PCR reads were re-called with MiXCR into one record per CDR3 protein. The data hold 75,000 to 100,000 distinct CDR3 sequences, with roughly 40% observed a single time. Sequenced sample: peripheral blood or thyroid tissue (not recorded which). These TCRs come from a woman in her twenties or thirties with Graves' hyperthyroidism.

The rearrangement uses TRBV9 and TRBJ1-5; D perhaps matches TRBD1 (5 bases). Germline loops: CDR1 SGDLS, CDR2 YYNGEE. This CDR3 region has 15 residues. V was shortened by 4 bases and J by 11 bases, with 22 bases between the two germline ends. CDR3 sequence (DNA): TGTGCCAGCAGCCCGGGACTAGCGGGAGGAGAGACCCAGCATTTT. Amino acids: CASSPGLAGGETQHF.

This clonotype has at least ten counts. V usage is TRBV15 and J usage is TRBJ2-2; 9 bases agree with TRBD1. V dropped 2 bases and J dropped 6; count of bases not matched to a gene: 7. The CDR3 loop spans 16 amino acids. Germline V gene lookup returns CDR1 LNHNV and CDR2 YYDKDF (reference sequence). CDR3 sequence (DNA): TGTGCCACCAGCAGAACCGGGACAGGGTACGCCGGGGAGCTGTTTTTT. Protein: CATSRTGTGYAGELFF.

This clonotype was seen a handful of times. An end of the junction does not agree with germline; a read error may underlie this. The gene calls are TRBV7-9 and TRBJ2-3; 13 positions match TRBD2. The CDR3 spans 16 residues. Germline-derived CDR1 and CDR2 are SEHNR and FQNEAQ (reference sequence). The CDR3 DNA sequence: TGCGCCAGCAGCCAACTAGCGGGAGGGTCCCCAGATACGCAGTATTTT. Residues: CASSQLAGGSPDTQYF.

DNA of the CDR3: TGTGCCAGCAGCCGCTTGAGTCCGCGGGGTTCTGAAAAACTGTTTTTT. The encoded protein is CASSRLSPRGSEKLFF. The chain combines TRBV9 with TRBJ1-4, with D unresolved. Looked up from germline, CDR1 is SGDLS and CDR2 is YYNGEE. The CDR3 is made up of 16 amino acids. V lost 4 bases and J 7 bases, leaving 20 bases between the germline ends.